This T cell receptor (beta chain) was recorded in a study of beta chain features in type 1 diabetes. For the study at large: No age, gender or cell yield differences were seen between patients and healthy donors.

The sequenced template was cDNA made from the entire isolated RNA. Only in-frame clones appear in the TCRdb table, and some are missing; sequencing was by immunoSEQ multiplex PCR. The repertoire holds approximately 170,000 clones, with 7.5% to 10% as singletons. The table lists this clone with many counts. Markers CD45RO/CCR7/CD25/CD127/CD95/CD27 served to sort CD4+ naive, central memory, regulatory and stem cell-like memory cells. The TCR originated in a woman younger than 35 in good health. The sample comprised central memory CD4+ T cells from blood.

The CDR3 DNA sequence: TGTGCCAGCAGCCCCGAGGGGAGGGGGGACACTGAAGCTTTCTTT. Amino acid sequence: CASSPEGRGDTEAFF. The chain links TRBV5-4 to TRBJ1-1; D might be TRBD1 (6 bases). The CDR3 sequence is 15 residues long. Trimming removed 4 bases from V and 3 bases from J, with 16 bases in between. Germline CDR1 and CDR2: SGHNT and YYREEE (reference sequence).